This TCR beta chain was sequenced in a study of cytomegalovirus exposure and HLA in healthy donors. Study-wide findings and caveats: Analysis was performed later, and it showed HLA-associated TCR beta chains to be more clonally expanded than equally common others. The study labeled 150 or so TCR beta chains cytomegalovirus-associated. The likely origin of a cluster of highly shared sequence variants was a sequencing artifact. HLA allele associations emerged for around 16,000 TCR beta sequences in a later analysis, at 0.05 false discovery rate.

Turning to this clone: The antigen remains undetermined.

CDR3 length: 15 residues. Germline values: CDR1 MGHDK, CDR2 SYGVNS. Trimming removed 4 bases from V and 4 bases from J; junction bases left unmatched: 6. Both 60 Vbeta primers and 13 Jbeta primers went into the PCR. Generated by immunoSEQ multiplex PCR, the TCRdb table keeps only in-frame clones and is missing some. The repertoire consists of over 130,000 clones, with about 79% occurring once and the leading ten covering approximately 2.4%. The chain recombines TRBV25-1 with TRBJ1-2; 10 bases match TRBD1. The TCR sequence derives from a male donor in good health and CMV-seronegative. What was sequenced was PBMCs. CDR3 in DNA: TGTGCCAGCAGTGGCCGGGACAGGGGCTCCTATGGCTACACCTTC. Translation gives CASSGRDRGSYGYTF.